This T cell receptor beta chain was profiled in a study of T cell responses to AZD1222 COVID-19 vaccine. TCRdb's copy holds only in-frame clones and misses some; the assay was immunoSEQ multiplex PCR. This sample has more than 150,000 clones, with 75% to 90% found just once. Study-level results: A mostly white British donor set with more females was recruited, and clonal diversity was possibly underestimated.

With respect to this clone: Its antigen is still unknown.

This TCR came from an adult who had recovered from COVID-19. The sample was peripheral blood, taken after recovery from COVID-19.

CDR3 DNA: TGTGCCAGCAGCGGGGGGGGTAAAGAACAGCCCCAGCATTTT. Its translation: CASSGGGKEQPQHF. The V call is TRBV2, the J call TRBJ1-5; tentative D call: TRBD1 (5 bases). The CDR3 length is 14 residues. The V end was cut by 6 bases, the J end by 7 bases, with 16 bases between. Germline CDR1 reads SNHLY; CDR2 reads FYNNEI.